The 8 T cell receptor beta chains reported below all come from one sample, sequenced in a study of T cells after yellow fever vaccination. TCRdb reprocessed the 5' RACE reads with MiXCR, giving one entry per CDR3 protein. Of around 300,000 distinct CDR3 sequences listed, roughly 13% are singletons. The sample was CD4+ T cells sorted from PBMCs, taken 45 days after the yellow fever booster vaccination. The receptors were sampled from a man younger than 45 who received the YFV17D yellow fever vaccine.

The CDR3 loop reads CATSSPPGLKYTDTQYF. In DNA, the CDR3 is TGTGCCACCAGCTCCCCCCCGGGACTAAAATACACAGATACGCAGTATTTT. The rearrangement joins TRBV15 to TRBJ2-3; 7 bases are a match to TRBD2. V lost 5 bases, J lost 2 bases, and 13 bases stayed unmatched. Germline CDR1 and CDR2: LNHNV and YYDKDF (reference sequence). The CDR3 consists of 17 residues. The full variable domain, with the rest looked up from reference TRBV15 and TRBJ2-3, is DAMVIQNPRYQVTQFGKPVTLSCSQTLNHNVMYWYQQKSSQAPKLLFHYYDKDFNNEADTPDNFQSRRPNTSFCFLDIRSPGLGDTAMYLCATSSPPGLKYTDTQYFGPGTRLTVL.

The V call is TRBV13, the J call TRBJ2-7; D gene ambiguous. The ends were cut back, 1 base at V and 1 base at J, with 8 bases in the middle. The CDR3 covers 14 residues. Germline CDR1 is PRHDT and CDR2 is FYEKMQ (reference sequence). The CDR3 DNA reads TGTGCCAGCAGCTTAGTCTGGAGATCCTACGAGCAGTACTTC. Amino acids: CASSLVWRSYEQYF.

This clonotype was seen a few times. CDR3 region: CSSPLSGTNNEQFF. The CDR3 region has the DNA TGCAGTAGCCCACTGTCGGGAACCAACAATGAGCAGTTCTTC. The chain couples TRBV20-1 to TRBJ2-1, with a tentative D call TRBD2 (5 bases). Germline values: CDR1 DFQATT, CDR2 SNEGSKA (reference sequence). Trimming took off 8 bases at V and 5 bases at J, with 19 bases between the two ends. The CDR3 sequence is 14 residues long.

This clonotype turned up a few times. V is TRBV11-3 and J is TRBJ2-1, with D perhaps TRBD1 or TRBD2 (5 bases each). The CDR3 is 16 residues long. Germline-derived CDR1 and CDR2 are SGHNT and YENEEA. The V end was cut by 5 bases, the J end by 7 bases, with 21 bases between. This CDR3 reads CASSPTMGRGRNEQFF. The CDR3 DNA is TGTGCCAGCAGCCCGACTATGGGACGAGGAAGGAATGAGCAGTTCTTC. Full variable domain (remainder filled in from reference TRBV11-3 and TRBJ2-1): EAGVVQSPRYKIIEKKQPVAFWCNPISGHNTLYWYLQNLGQGPELLIRYENEEAVDDSQLPKDRFSAERLKGVDSTLKIQPAELGDSAVYLCASSPTMGRGRNEQFFGPGTRLTVL.

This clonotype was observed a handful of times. DNA for the CDR3: TGTGCCAGCAGCTTATGGTTAGAATCTAACTATGGCTACACCTTC. This gives the protein CASSLWLESNYGYTF. This chain joins TRBV7-2 and TRBJ1-2; D is unresolved. The CDR3 covers 15 residues. V was trimmed by 2 bases and J by 0 bases, leaving 10 bases between them. Germline V gives CDR1 SGHTA, CDR2 FQGNSA.

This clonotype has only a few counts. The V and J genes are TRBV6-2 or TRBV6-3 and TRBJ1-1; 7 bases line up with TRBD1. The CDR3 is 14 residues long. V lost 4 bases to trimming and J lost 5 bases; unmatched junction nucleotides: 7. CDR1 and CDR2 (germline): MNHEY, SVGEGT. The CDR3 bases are TGTGCCAGCAGTTCACAGGGGAGCTGGACTGAAGCTTTCTTT. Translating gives CASSSQGSWTEAFF.

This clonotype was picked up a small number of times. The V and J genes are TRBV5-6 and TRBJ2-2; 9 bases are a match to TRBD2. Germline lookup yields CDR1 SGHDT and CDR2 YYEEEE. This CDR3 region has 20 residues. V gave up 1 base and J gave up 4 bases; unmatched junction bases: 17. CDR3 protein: CASSLWLAGKQKAGTGELFF. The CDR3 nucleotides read TGTGCCAGCAGCTTGTGGCTAGCGGGAAAGCAGAAGGCGGGCACCGGGGAGCTGTTTTTT.

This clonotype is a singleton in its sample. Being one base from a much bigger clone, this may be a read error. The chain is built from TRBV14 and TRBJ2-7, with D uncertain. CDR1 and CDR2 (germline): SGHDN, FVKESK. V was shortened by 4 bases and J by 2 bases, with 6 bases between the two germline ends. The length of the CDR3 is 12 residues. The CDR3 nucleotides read TGTGCCAGCAGCCCCCGGCCCTACGAGCAGTACTTC. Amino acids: CASSPRPYEQYF.